These T cell receptor beta chains were read from a single sample in a study of cytomegalovirus exposure and HLA in healthy donors. Assay: immunoSEQ multiplex PCR; the TCRdb copy retains only in-frame clones and omits some. The table shows approximately 140,000 clones, with approximately 80% occurring only once. Material: PBMCs. The receptors were sampled from a man between 18 and 35 years old in good health and CMV-seronegative. Both conserved end residues are trimmed from each CDR3. Fields, in order: J gene, V gene, CDR3 protein.

TRBJ2-5 TRBV11-3 ASSLGLGKETQY
TRBJ1-1 TRBV27 ASSSGVNTEAF
TRBJ1-1 TRBV4-2 ASSQGSRPGAEAF
TRBJ1-4 TRBV9 ASSGGFGGSGNEKLF
TRBJ1-4 TRBV19 ASSIGTYSVKLF
TRBJ2-3 TRBV6-1 ASRGSGGARDTQY
TRBJ1-1 TRBV28 ASSFRGPSAEAF
TRBJ2-1 TRBV5-1 ASSWIAGASYNEQF
TRBJ2-1 TRBV9 ASSVVAGGGNEQF
TRBJ1-1 TRBV6-1 ASSENIRGPNTEAF
TRBJ2-3 TRBV6-1 ASSTRTGSDTQY
TRBJ1-2 TRBV5-1 ASSLAGTGDGYT
TRBJ1-1 TRBV30 AWSVYQGNMNTEAF
TRBJ2-3 TRBV9 ASSPRVAGIVTDTQY
TRBJ2-1 TRBV27 ASSRNIGTSGRNEQF
TRBJ1-6 TRBV2 ASIRDRGLHNSPLH
TRBJ1-1 TRBV28 ASSLTTTGGKAF
TRBJ1-5 TRBV28 ASSLAVWGNQLQH
TRBJ2-1 TRBV9 ASSVAGAGFAENEQF
TRBJ1-1 TRBV30 AWSVGGNTEAF
TRBJ2-5 TRBV5-1 ASSSWDIAAIQETQY
TRBJ2-6 TRBV28 ASRGTGTGANVLT
TRBJ2-4 TRBV6-5 ASSCRGFLAKNIQY
TRBJ2-7 TRBV2 ASSLGLPRYEQY
TRBJ1-1 TRBV7-9 ASSSPYFSTEAF
TRBJ1-5 TRBV19 ASSIVRQGNNQPQH
TRBJ2-7 TRBV7-2 ASSPGGGTYEQY
TRBJ2-3 TRBV4-1 ASSQGGLGSTDTQY
TRBJ2-7 TRBV27 ASSVFAKLDEQY
TRBJ2-3 TRBV6-6 ASSYSTGTDTQY
- TRBV6-5 ASSYGQNYEQY
TRBJ2-2 TRBV7-9 ASSFGTASTGELF
TRBJ2-5 TRBV30 AWVKKGQETQY
TRBJ1-3 TRBV6-6 ASSYTGQGSGNTIY
TRBJ2-1 TRBV7-9 ASSLASGIPYNEQF
TRBJ1-1 TRBV30 AWRRQGNTEAF
TRBJ2-1 TRBV4-2 ASSQGLGLMNEQF
TRBJ2-1 TRBV18 ASSPRTSSYNEQF
TRBJ2-2 TRBV7-9 ASSFNVQDLLADTGELF
TRBJ2-2 TRBV19 ASSMIRAGGQRELF
- TRBV27 ASSLSPTSYEQY
TRBJ2-7 TRBV7-3 ASSPIAGGYEQY
TRBJ2-1 TRBV7-2 ASSYSGRAGNEQF
TRBJ2-1 TRBV5-1 ASSRTSGSINEQF
TRBJ2-1 TRBV2 ASSEGGTANNEQF
TRBJ2-7 TRBV6-5 ASRGHRSEQY
TRBJ1-1 TRBV7-8 ASSPRSGKRDTEAF
TRBJ1-2 TRBV7-9 ASSADRNYGYT
TRBJ1-6 TRBV11-2 ASTGNRGAYNSPLH
TRBJ2-1 TRBV27 ASRSGDIYNEQF
TRBJ1-5 TRBV11-1 ASSLDRSNQPQH
TRBJ2-3 TRBV20-1 SASITDTQY
TRBJ2-5 TRBV15 ATIQWTSGGFQETQY
TRBJ2-3 TRBV7-9 ASTIGQGRRDTQY
TRBJ2-2 TRBV19 ARLAGGPGQTNTGELF
TRBJ2-7 TRBV7-2 ASSSPLAGGPYEQY
TRBJ1-4 TRBV2 ASSLWTGNLIELF
TRBJ2-1 TRBV2 ASSRDYSYNEQF
TRBJ1-1 TRBV6-5 ASTMYRYNRTEAF
TRBJ2-3 TRBV9 ASSAAGGLTQY